The 21 T cell receptor beta chains in this list originate from one sample, sequenced in a study of T cell clonotyping in hematopoietic cell transplantation. Time point indicated: recipient sample about 28 days before transplant, after cytoreduction. The data were produced by immunoSEQ multiplex PCR, yet TCRdb's version contains in-frame clones alone and is incomplete. The table records 5,500 to 7,500 clones, around 80% of them present only once. Material: peripheral blood mononuclear cells, obtained before stem cell transplant. The receptor set was obtained from a woman aged 45-65 years with acute myeloid leukemia. Some clones in this sample may be carry-over from other donors' samples.

This chain connects TRBV19 to TRBJ2-6, with D unclear. The V and J ends lost 7 bases and 0 bases respectively, with 10 bases between them. Germline CDR1 and CDR2: LNHDA and SQIVND (reference sequence). CDR3 length: 15 amino acids. CDR3 sequence reads: CASIPRRSGANVLTF. CDR3 bases: TGTGCCAGTATCCCCCGCCGCTCTGGGGCCAACGTCCTGACTTTC.

The chain recombines TRBV6-5 with TRBJ2-3; 8 positions agree with TRBD2. This CDR3 contains 15 residues. Germline CDR1 reads MNHEY; CDR2 reads SVGAGI. J gave up 0 bases and V 6 bases, and 5 bases lay outside the gene matches. The CDR3 nucleotides read TGTGCCAGCAGGAATAGCGGGGCCAGCACAGATACGCAGTATTTT. This codes for CASRNSGASTDTQYF.

The rearrangement joins TRBV19 to TRBJ1-6; perhaps TRBD1 as D (6 bases). Germline V CDR1 and CDR2: LNHDA, SQIVND (reference sequence). This CDR3 is 15 amino acids long. Trimming shortened V by 7 bases and J by 2 bases, and 12 bases separated the two germline ends. The CDR3 DNA follows: TGTGCCAGTATGGGGACATACACCTATAATTCACCCCTCCACTTT. It is translated as CASMGTYTYNSPLHF. The full variable domain, with the rest looked up from reference TRBV19 and TRBJ1-6, is DGGITQSPKYLFRKEGQNVTLSCEQNLNHDAMYWYRQDPGQGLRLIYYSQIVNDFQKGDIAEGYSVSREKKESFPLTVTSAQKNPTAFYLCASMGTYTYNSPLHFGNGTRLTVT.

Note on this clone: This sample includes further DNA sequences coding for the same CDR3. V gene TRBV7-6 combines with J gene TRBJ1-1, with 7 bases matching TRBD1. This CDR3 has 14 residues. Unmatched junction bases numbered 4, after V lost 5 bases and J lost 1 base. Germline V gene sequence: CDR1 SGHVS, CDR2 FNYEAQ. The chain's CDR3 is CASSAYRGNTEAFF. CDR3 in DNA: TGTGCCAGCAGCGCATACAGGGGGAACACTGAAGCTTTCTTT.

This chain uses TRBV7-8 with TRBJ1-5; D gene uncertain. The ends were cut back, 1 base at V and 3 bases at J, with 10 bases in the middle. CDR1 and CDR2 (germline): SGHVS, FQNEAQ. The CDR3 contains 15 residues. The CDR3 nucleotides are TGTGCCAGCAGCTTAGGTATCGGACTCAATCAGCCCCAGCATTTT. Protein sequence: CASSLGIGLNQPQHF.

The chain carries TRBV4-1 and TRBJ1-2, with 11 bases identical to TRBD1. Per the germline V gene, CDR1 is MGHRA and CDR2 is YSYEKL. The CDR3 is 18 residues long. The trim removed 3 bases at V and 2 bases at J, leaving 11 bases unmatched. The DNA of the CDR3 is TGCGCCAGCAGCCAGGAAGAAAGGACAGGGGGCCGAAACTATGGCTACACCTTC. It encodes CASSQEERTGGRNYGYTF.

V is TRBV30 and J is TRBJ1-3; D is undetermined. Germline V lookup: CDR1 GTSNPN, CDR2 SVGIG (reference sequence). CDR3 length equals 12 residues. The V gene lost 4 bases and the J gene lost 1 base, with 5 bases spanning the gap. The CDR3 sequence: CAWKRSGNTIYF. CDR3 nucleotides: TGTGCCTGGAAAAGATCTGGAAACACCATATATTTT.

This clone appeared a few times. The chain carries TRBV7-2 and TRBJ2-5, with 8 bases identical to TRBD1. After removal of 1 base from V and 4 bases from J, the junction contained 2 bases not matched to a gene. Germline V lookup: CDR1 SGHTA, CDR2 FQGNSA. The CDR3 runs to 14 residues. CDR3 in amino acids: CASSLVTGGETQYF. The CDR3 coding sequence is TGTGCCAGCAGCTTAGTCACAGGGGGAGAGACCCAGTACTTC.

The V call is TRBV18, the J call TRBJ2-4; D perhaps matches TRBD2 (5 bases). This CDR3 is 16 amino acids long. Germline loops: CDR1 KGHSH, CDR2 LQKENI. The V gene lost 0 bases and the J gene lost 1 base, with 10 bases spanning the gap. DNA of the CDR3: TGTGCCAGCTCACCACCGAGGGTGGGGGCCAAAAACATTCAGTACTTC. Amino acids: CASSPPRVGAKNIQYF.

In this sample, this clone turned up a few times. The chain employs TRBV25-1 and TRBJ2-1; either TRBD1 or TRBD2 may supply D (5 bases each). The germline V and J ends were trimmed by 8 bases and 1 base, with 12 bases remaining between them. This CDR3 comprises 14 residues. CDR1 and CDR2 from the germline V gene are MGHDK and SYGVNS. The CDR3 here is CASSRWGSYNEQFF. CDR3 coding DNA: TGTGCCAGCTCACGGTGGGGGTCCTACAATGAGCAGTTCTTC.

The genes are TRBV7-8 and TRBJ2-3, with D perhaps TRBD1 (5 bases). The germline gives CDR1 SGHVS, CDR2 FQNEAQ. This CDR3 comprises 15 residues. V lost 1 base and J 4 bases, leaving 12 bases between the germline ends. This chain's CDR3 is CASSLGGLGPDTQYF. CDR3 nucleotide sequence: TGTGCCAGCAGCTTAGGTGGGCTGGGGCCAGATACGCAGTATTTT.

The rearrangement uses TRBV5-1 and TRBJ1-1; 7 bases line up with TRBD1. Germline CDR1 reads SGHRS; CDR2 reads YFSETQ. The CDR3 has 15 amino acids. Losses at the gene ends were 4 bases for V and 1 base for J; bases not matched to a gene: 7. DNA of the CDR3: TGCGCCAGCAGCCCCAGGACAGGAGAGAACACTGAAGCTTTCTTT. Translating gives CASSPRTGENTEAFF.

This rearrangement joins TRBV7-9 to TRBJ1-1; TRBD1 matches 8 bases. Per germline, CDR1 SEHNR and CDR2 FQNEAQ (reference sequence). This CDR3 has 14 residues. Trimming removed 5 bases from V and 1 base from J; junction bases left unmatched: 3. The CDR3 region has the DNA TGTGCCAGCAGCCAGGGGGCGGAGAACACTGAAGCTTTCTTT. It is translated as CASSQGAENTEAFF.

The V and J genes are TRBV2 and TRBJ1-4, with TRBD1 identical over 8 bases. Germline V gives CDR1 SNHLY, CDR2 FYNNEI. The CDR3 sequence is 12 residues long. V lost 8 bases and J lost 8; bases outside the gene matches: 4. In DNA form, the CDR3 reads TGTGCCAGCCAGGGGGCTGGCGAAAAACTGTTTTTT. Protein product: CASQGAGEKLFF.

J is TRBJ2-7 and V is TRBV4-1; D call uncertain. Germline-derived CDR1 and CDR2 are MGHRA and YSYEKL. This CDR3 spans 14 amino acids. With 0 bases removed from V and 3 bases from J, the gap between germline ends came to 9 bases. CDR3 protein: CASSQDVYDYEQYF. CDR3 nucleotide sequence: TGCGCCAGCAGCCAAGATGTCTACGACTACGAGCAGTACTTC.

The CDR3 sequence is CASRWRGDGTDTQYF. In DNA, the CDR3 is TGTGCCAGCAGATGGAGGGGGGACGGCACAGATACGCAGTATTTT. The V and J genes are TRBV5-5 and TRBJ2-3; D is possibly TRBD1 or TRBD2 (6 bases each). The germline V and J ends were trimmed by 5 bases and 1 base, with 14 bases remaining between them. The length of the CDR3 is 15 residues. In germline, CDR1 is SGHKS, CDR2 YYEKEE (reference sequence).

This clone was seen a few times. This chain connects TRBV6-4 to TRBJ2-3; 10 nucleotides match TRBD2. CDR3 length: 15 residues. The V segment lost 0 bases and the J segment 4 bases; nucleotides outside the gene matches: 1. The V gene's germline CDR1 is MRHNA and CDR2 SNTAGT. The CDR3 spells CASSDSSGGADTQYF. CDR3 in DNA: TGTGCCAGCAGTGACTCAAGCGGGGGGGCAGATACGCAGTATTTT.

This rearrangement joins TRBV6-1 to TRBJ2-3; D call uncertain. This CDR3 is built from 13 residues. Germline V lookup: CDR1 MNHNS, CDR2 SASEGT. With 0 bases removed from V and 8 bases from J, the gap between germline ends came to 9 bases. The CDR3 nucleotides are TGTGCCAGCAGTGAAGCGTCGGTGGGTACGCAGTATTTT. The encoded protein is CASSEASVGTQYF.

The chain has TRBV7-8 and TRBJ2-1; TRBD2 aligns across 10 bases. The CDR3 covers 15 residues. The J segment lost 6 bases and the V segment lost 6 bases, leaving 8 bases of the junction unmatched. CDR1 is SGHVS and CDR2 is FQNEAQ in the germline V gene. For the CDR3, the DNA is TGTGCCAGCAGTTCGCTAGCGGGGGCCGCCAATGAGCAGTTCTTC. Translating gives CASSSLAGAANEQFF. The variable domain in full, with the rest retrieved from reference TRBV7-8 and TRBJ2-1, is GAGVSQSPRYKVAKRGQDVALRCDPISGHVSLFWYQQALGQGPEFLTYFQNEAQLDKSGLPSDRFFAERPEGSVSTLKIQRTQQEDSAVYLCASSSLAGAANEQFFGPGTRLTVL.

This clone was found a few times. The chain recombines TRBV27 with TRBJ2-7; 11 nucleotides agree with TRBD1. CDR1 is MNHEY, CDR2 SMNVEV, per germline (reference sequence). Trimming removed 5 bases from V and 1 base from J; junction bases left unmatched: 7. The CDR3 is made up of 16 amino acids. The CDR3: CASSLGDRGMSYEQYF. CDR3 sequence (DNA): TGTGCCAGCAGTCTTGGGGACAGGGGGATGTCCTACGAGCAGTACTTC.

The chain carries TRBV27 and TRBJ2-1; D may be TRBD1 or TRBD2 (5 bases each). In germline, CDR1 is MNHEY, CDR2 SMNVEV (reference sequence). Trimming stripped 3 bases from V and 7 bases from J, with 19 bases between. CDR3 length: 16 amino acids. The DNA for the CDR3 is TGTGCCAGCAGTTTCTTCCCGGGACCAGATACTAATGAGCAGTTCTTC. Protein sequence: CASSFFPGPDTNEQFF.